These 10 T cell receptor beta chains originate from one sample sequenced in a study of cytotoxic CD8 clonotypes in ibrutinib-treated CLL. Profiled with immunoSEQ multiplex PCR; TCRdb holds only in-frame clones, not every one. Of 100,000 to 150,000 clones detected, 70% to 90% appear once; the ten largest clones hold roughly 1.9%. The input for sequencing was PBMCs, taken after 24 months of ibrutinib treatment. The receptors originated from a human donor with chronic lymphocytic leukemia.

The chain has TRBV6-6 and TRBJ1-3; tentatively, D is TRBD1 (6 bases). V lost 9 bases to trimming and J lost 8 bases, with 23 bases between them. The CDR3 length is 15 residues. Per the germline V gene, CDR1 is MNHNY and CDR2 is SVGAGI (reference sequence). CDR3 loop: CASRGQAPGLDTIYF. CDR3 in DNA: TGTGCCAGTCGGGGGCAGGCCCCTGGGTTGGACACCATATATTTT.

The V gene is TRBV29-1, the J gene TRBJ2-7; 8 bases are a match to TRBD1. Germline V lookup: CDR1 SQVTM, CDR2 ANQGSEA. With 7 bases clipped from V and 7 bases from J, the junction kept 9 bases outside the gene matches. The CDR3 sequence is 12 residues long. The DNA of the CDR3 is TGCAGCGCGTTTCAGGGGGCGCGGGAGCAGTACTTC. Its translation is CSAFQGAREQYF.

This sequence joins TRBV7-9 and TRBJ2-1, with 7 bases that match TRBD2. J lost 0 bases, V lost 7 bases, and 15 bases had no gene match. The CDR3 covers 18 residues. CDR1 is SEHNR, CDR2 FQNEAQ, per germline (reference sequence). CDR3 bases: TGTGCCAGCAACACCAGGTGGGAGGGCGTGGGCTCCTACAATGAGCAGTTCTTC. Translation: CASNTRWEGVGSYNEQFF.

The CDR3 region has the DNA TGTGCCATCAGTGAGTCGGGACTAGCGCCGCGGGATGAGCAGTTCTTC. Its protein product is CAISESGLAPRDEQFF. The rearrangement joins TRBV10-3 to TRBJ2-1; TRBD2 aligns across 10 bases. The germline V gene has CDR1 ENHRY and CDR2 SYGVKD. The CDR3 is made up of 16 amino acids. J was trimmed by 8 bases and V by 0 bases; bases with no gene match: 7.

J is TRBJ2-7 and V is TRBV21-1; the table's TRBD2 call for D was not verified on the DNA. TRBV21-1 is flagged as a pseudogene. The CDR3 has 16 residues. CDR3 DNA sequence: TGTGCCAGCAGCAAAATTGAACTAGCGGACCTCTACGAGCAGTACTTC. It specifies CASSKIELADLYEQYF.

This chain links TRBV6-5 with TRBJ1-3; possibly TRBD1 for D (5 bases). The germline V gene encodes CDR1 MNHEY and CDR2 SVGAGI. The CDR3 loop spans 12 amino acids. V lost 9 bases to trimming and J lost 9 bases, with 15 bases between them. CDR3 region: CARGFNGGTIYF. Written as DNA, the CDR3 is TGTGCCAGGGGATTTAACGGGGGCACCATATATTTT.

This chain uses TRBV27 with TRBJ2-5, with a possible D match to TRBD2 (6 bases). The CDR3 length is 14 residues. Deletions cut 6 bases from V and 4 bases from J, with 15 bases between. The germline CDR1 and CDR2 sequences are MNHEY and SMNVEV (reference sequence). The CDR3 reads CASSAWGDPETQYF. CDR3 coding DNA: TGTGCCAGCAGCGCCTGGGGGGACCCAGAGACCCAGTACTTC.

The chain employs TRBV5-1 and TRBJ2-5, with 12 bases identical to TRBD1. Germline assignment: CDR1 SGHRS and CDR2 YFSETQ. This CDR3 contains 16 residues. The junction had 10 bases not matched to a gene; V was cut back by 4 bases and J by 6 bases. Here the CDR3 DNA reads TGCGCCAGCAGCACCGGGACAGGGGGCGGATTTAAGACCCAGTACTTC. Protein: CASSTGTGGGFKTQYF. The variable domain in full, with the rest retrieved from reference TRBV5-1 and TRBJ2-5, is KAGVTQTPRYLIKTRGQQVTLSCSPISGHRSVSWYQQTPGQGLQFLFEYFSETQRNKGNFPGRFSGRQFSNSRSEMNVSTLELGDSALYLCASSTGTGGGFKTQYFGPGTRLLVL.

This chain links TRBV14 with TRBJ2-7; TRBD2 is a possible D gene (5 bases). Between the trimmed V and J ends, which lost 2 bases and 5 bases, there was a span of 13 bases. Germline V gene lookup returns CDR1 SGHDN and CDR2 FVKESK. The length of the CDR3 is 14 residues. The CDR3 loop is CASSQQTLTNEQYF. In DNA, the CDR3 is TGTGCCAGCAGCCAACAGACGCTGACTAACGAGCAGTACTTC.

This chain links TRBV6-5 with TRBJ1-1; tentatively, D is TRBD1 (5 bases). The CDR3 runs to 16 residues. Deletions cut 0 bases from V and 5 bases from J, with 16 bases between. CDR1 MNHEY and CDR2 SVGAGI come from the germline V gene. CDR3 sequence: CASSYSTGRGRTEAFF. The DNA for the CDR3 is TGTGCCAGCAGTTACTCGACCGGGCGGGGGAGAACTGAAGCTTTCTTT.